This T cell receptor (beta chain) derives from a study of regulatory T cells in long-lasting Graves disease. Study summary: Graves' patients (newly diagnosed) had been on antithyroid drugs under 3 months.

Study-wide results and caveats: Lower TCR diversity was seen in persistent Graves' patients than in newly diagnosed ones.

Per the germline V gene, CDR1 is MDHEN and CDR2 is SYDVKM. The CDR3 runs to 14 residues. Deletions cut 6 bases from V and 2 bases from J, with 11 bases between. This clonotype was seen ten or more times. Antigen specificity is unknown. Regarding time point: newly diagnosed GD, antithyroid drugs for less than 3 months. PBMC RNA served as the TCR library source. Under American Thyroid Association guidelines, Graves' disease was diagnosed. The TCR beta library used iRepertoire HTBI primers with Arm-PCR amplification of CDR3. TCRdb ran MiXCR on the multiplex PCR reads and lists one entry per CDR3 protein. The data hold approximately 310,000 distinct CDR3 sequences, with 18% observed a single time.

The sequencing used peripheral blood mononuclear cells (PBMCs), collected at new diagnosis, from a patient treated with antithyroid drugs. The chain employs TRBV28 and TRBJ2-1; D gene ambiguous. This clonotype originated in a female donor with Graves disease. The CDR3 region has the DNA TGTGCCAGCAGACCTCCTGGCGCCTACAATGAGCAGTTCTTC. This sequence encodes CASRPPGAYNEQFF.